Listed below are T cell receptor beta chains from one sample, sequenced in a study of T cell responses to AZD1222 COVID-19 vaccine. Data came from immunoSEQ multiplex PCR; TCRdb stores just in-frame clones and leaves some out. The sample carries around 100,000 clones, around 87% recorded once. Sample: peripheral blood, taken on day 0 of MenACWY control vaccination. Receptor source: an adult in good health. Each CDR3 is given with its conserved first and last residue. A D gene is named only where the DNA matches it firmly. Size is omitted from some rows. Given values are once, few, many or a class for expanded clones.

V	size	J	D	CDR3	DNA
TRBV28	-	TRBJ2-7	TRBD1	CASSVPGQGVDEQYF	TGTGCCAGCAGTGTCCCGGGACAGGGGGTCGACGAGCAGTACTTC
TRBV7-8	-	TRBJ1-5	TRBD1	CASSFTRGRGQPQHF	TGTGCCAGCAGCTTCACCAGGGGGCGAGGGCAGCCCCAGCATTTT
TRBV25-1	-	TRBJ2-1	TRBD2	CASSPGTSGNSYNEQFF	TGTGCCAGCAGTCCGGGGACTAGCGGGAACTCCTACAATGAGCAGTTCTTC
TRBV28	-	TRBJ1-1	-	CASSWRWDLKGTEAFF	TGTGCCAGCAGTTGGCGGTGGGATTTAAAGGGGACTGAAGCTTTCTTT
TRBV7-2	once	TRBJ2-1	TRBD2	CASSLRTAGPPYNEQFF	TGTGCCAGCAGCTTACGCACAGCGGGACCCCCCTACAATGAGCAGTTCTTC
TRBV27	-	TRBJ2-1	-	CASSLSSSSYNEQFF	TGTGCCAGCAGTTTATCGAGTAGTTCCTACAATGAGCAGTTCTTC
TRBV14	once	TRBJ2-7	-	CASSPFSSYEQYF	TGTGCCAGCAGCCCCTTTAGCTCCTACGAGCAGTACTTC
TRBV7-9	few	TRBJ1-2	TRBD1	CWTGSNYGYTF	TGCTGGACAGGGTCGAACTATGGCTACACCTTC
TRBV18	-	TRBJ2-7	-	CASSPADLAYEQYF	TGTGCCAGCTCACCAGCGGACCTGGCCTACGAGCAGTACTTC
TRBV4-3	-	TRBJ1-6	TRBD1	CASSQDSGGRSPLHF	TGCGCCAGCAGCCAAGATTCAGGGGGCCGTTCACCCCTCCACTTT
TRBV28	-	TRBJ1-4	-	CASSLGARKNEKLFF	TGTGCCAGCAGTTTAGGAGCGCGAAAGAATGAAAAACTGTTTTTT
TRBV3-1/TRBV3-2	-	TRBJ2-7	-	CASSQVPQVVEQYF	TGTGCCAGCAGCCAAGTCCCTCAGGTCGTCGAGCAGTACTTC